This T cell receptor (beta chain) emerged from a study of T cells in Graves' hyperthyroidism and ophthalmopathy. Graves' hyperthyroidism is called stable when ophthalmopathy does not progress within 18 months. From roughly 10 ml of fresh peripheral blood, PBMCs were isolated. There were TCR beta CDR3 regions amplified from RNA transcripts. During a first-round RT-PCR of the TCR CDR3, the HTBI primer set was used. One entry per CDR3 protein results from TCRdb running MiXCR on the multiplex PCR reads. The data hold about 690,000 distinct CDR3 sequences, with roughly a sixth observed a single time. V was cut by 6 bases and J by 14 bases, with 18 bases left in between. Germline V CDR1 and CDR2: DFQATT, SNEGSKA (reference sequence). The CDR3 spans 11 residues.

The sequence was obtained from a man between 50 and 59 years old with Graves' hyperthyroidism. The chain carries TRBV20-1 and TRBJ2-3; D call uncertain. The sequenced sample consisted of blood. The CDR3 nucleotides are TGCAGTGCAAGAACACTGAGTACCCTGTATTTT. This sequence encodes CSARTLSTLYF.